This note documents a single TCR beta chain sequence. What it binds is not known. Trimming removed 6 bases from V and 2 bases from J; junction bases left unmatched: 4. Germline CDR1 and CDR2: MNHNY and SVGAGI (reference sequence). CDR3 size: 14 residues. Vbeta (60) and Jbeta (13) primers were used in the PCR. Some clones are missing from TCRdb's copy, which holds only in-frame ones; the method was immunoSEQ multiplex PCR. The sample lists about 90,000 clones; more than 55% were seen once. The data belong to a study of cytomegalovirus exposure and HLA in healthy donors. Study results and limitations: Around 160 TCR beta chains were listed as cytomegalovirus-associated.

Sample: PBMCs. The gene calls are TRBV6-6 and TRBJ2-7; 10 bases line up with TRBD2. This TCR was recovered from a woman aged 45-60 years in good health and CMV-seropositive. Here the CDR3 reads CASRGTSETYEQYF. The CDR3 DNA reads as TGTGCCAGCAGGGGGACTAGCGAAACCTACGAGCAGTACTTC.